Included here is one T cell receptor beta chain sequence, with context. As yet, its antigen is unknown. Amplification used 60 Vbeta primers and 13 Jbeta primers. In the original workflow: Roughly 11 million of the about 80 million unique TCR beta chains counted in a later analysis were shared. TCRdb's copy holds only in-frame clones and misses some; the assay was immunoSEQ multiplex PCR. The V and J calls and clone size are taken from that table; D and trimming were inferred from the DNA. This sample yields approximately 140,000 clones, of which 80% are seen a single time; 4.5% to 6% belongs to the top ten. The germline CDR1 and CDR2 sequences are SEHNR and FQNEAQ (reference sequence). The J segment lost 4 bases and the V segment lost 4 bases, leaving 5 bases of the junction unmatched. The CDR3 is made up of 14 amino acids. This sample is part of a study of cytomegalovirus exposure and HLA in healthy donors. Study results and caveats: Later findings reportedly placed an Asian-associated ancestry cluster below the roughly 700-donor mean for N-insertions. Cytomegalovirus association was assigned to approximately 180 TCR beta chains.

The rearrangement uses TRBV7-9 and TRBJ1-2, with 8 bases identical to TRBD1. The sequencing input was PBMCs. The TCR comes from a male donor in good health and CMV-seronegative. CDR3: CASSSRTGTYGYTF. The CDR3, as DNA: TGTGCCAGCAGCTCACGGACAGGGACCTATGGCTACACCTTC.